The entry below gives a single T cell receptor beta chain sequence along with its context. Its antigen remains unidentified. The input lacks base qualities; no much larger clone sits a single base away. The germline V and J ends show losses of 4 bases and 5 bases respectively, and no gene match explains 7 bases of the junction. Including the terminal cysteine and phenylalanine, the CDR3 comprises 14 residues. Only the CDR3 DNA stays, 42 bases, in frame from base 1. CDR1 and CDR2, per the germline V gene (reference sequence), are MNHEY and SMNVEV. Blood samples were collected up to 4 times in the first month after transplant and then at least monthly when available. The library was obtained by the immunoSEQ multiplex PCR assay. For most patients, high-throughput TCR-beta CDR3 sequencing of genomic DNA was performed by Adaptive Biotechnologies. For the original study's pipeline: Adaptive's ImmunoSEQ software supplied the TCR sequencing data for around 19 patients, while MiXCR and VDJtools were used to process a few other patients. CDR3 nucleotide sequences shared between donor and recipient were removed because their origin could not be assigned. To be classed as alloreactive, a clone needed at least 2-fold expansion over unstimulated cells and a minimum CFSE-low frequency of 0.002% (template counts) or 0.001% (read counts). Mappable clones were those detected in sequenced pre-transplant spleen, lymph node, or MLR CFSE-low populations of the donor or recipient. The cumulative frequency of alloreactive clones was calculated as a percentage of all sequences, weighted by copy number. The table was pulled from immuneACCESS by TCRdb, which kept in-frame rearrangements only. Such tables lose some clones; where checked, under half of the loss comes from unresolved V genes, and the rest has no known cause. That table furnishes V, J and clone size, whereas the DNA furnished D and trimming. The sample table holds fewer than 75,000 clones, of which approximately 90% were seen once. The ten largest clones add up to 1.6% of the sample.

The data belong to a study of graft-versus-host responses after intestinal transplantation listed by TCRdb under 2021. Regarding the research as a whole: Recipients received multivisceral, liver-intestinal, or isolated intestinal transplants. Of the roughly 23 intestinal transplant recipients enrolled in the cohort, one of whom was a retransplant, 3 patients without pretransplant specimens were excluded. After intestinal transplantation, graft-versus-host and host-versus-graft alloreactive T cell clones in the graft, circulation and bone marrow were tracked using bulk TCR-beta CDR3 sequencing. Every recipient was given anti-thymocyte globulin induction, followed by approximately 3 years of maintenance tacrolimus and steroids. Rather than going through the commercial service, samples from three later patients were sequenced in-house on an Illumina MiSeq and processed with MiXCR. Alloreactive clones were identified by sequencing pre-transplant mixed lymphocyte reaction products and comparing these products with unstimulated pre-transplant donor and recipient T cells. Donor T cell macrochimerism was defined as a peak of at least 4% donor T cells among recipient peripheral blood mononuclear cells.

Beyond this particular receptor, the publication reports: High GvH to HvG T cell clonal ratios were observed in the allografts of patients with donor T cell macrochimerism. Peak levels of circulating GvH clones were associated with declines in HvG clones early after transplant. Conclusions were limited by the relatively low number and heterogeneity of intestinal transplant patients. GvH clones were detected in recipient bone marrow, and some appeared earlier in ileal mucosa or blood, consistent with an intestinal mucosal origin.

Recombination joined TRBV27 with TRBJ2-5, with TRBD2 matching 7 junction bases. This material consisted of PBMCs, taken 26 days after transplant. This TCR was recovered from a human patient who received an intestinal transplant, so some T cells may come from the graft donor. The nucleotides are TGTGCCAGCAGTTCATCGACGCGGGGGGAGACCCAGTACTTC. It codes for CASSSSTRGETQYF.